Shown below are 26 T cell receptor beta chains from a single sample sequenced in a study of blood T cell repertoires in COVID-19. Repertoires were generated with immunoSEQ multiplex PCR, while TCRdb's copy carries only in-frame clones and drops some. The sample comprises around 150,000 clones, approximately 79% of which are singletons, and just under 3% rests with the top ten. The material sequenced was PBMCs or T cells enriched from blood (not recorded which). Receptors originate from a woman aged 50 to 60 who had recovered from COVID-19.

The chain employs TRBV7-3 and TRBJ1-6; TRBD1 might be the D (5 bases). The length of the CDR3 is 14 residues. The germline gives CDR1 SGHTA, CDR2 FQGTGA. Trimming took 5 bases from V and 9 from J, leaving 14 bases between them. The chain's CDR3 is CASSPYGHSSPLHF. CDR3 bases: TGTGCCAGCAGCCCATACGGACATAGTTCACCCCTCCACTTT.

This clone was observed a handful of times. V is TRBV5-1 and J is TRBJ2-5, with D unresolved. Trimming cost V 0 bases and J 0 bases, with 6 bases left between them. This CDR3 is built from 14 residues. The germline CDR1 and CDR2 sequences are SGHRS and YFSETQ. CDR3 nucleotides: TGCGCCAGCAGCTTGGGCCAGTACCAAGAGACCCAGTACTTC. Its protein product is CASSLGQYQETQYF.

The V gene is TRBV25-1, the J gene TRBJ1-2, with a possible D match to TRBD1 (6 bases). Germline values: CDR1 MGHDK, CDR2 SYGVNS. V was shortened by 4 bases and J by 8 bases, with 17 bases between the two germline ends. This CDR3 is 14 amino acids long. CDR3 residues: CASSVGRGIGGYTF. The DNA of the CDR3 is TGTGCCAGCAGTGTGGGCAGGGGAATCGGGGGCTACACCTTC.

CDR3 bases: TGCGCCAGCAGCTTAACCGGGGGGGGGCGCGGAGCTTTCTTT. This translates into CASSLTGGGRGAFF. This sequence joins TRBV10-2 and TRBJ1-1, with a tentative D call TRBD1 (6 bases). With 6 bases removed from V and 10 bases from J, the gap between germline ends came to 21 bases. This CDR3 is built from 14 residues. In germline, CDR1 is WSHSY, CDR2 SAAADI.

The CDR3 region is CASSEEQGYEQYF. The CDR3 bases are TGTGCCAGCAGTGAAGAACAGGGCTACGAGCAGTACTTC. The chain couples TRBV2 to TRBJ2-7; weak D call: TRBD1 (6 bases). The germline V gene encodes CDR1 SNHLY and CDR2 FYNNEI. V gave up 1 base and J gave up 3 bases, with 7 bases separating them. This CDR3 is built from 13 residues.

This chain uses TRBV3-1 (or the pseudogene TRBV3-2) with TRBJ2-7; TRBD1 is a possible D gene (5 bases). Trimming stripped 2 bases from V and 6 bases from J, with 5 bases between. CDR3 length: 11 amino acids. Germline V gene data show CDR1 as LGHDT and CDR2 as YNNKEL (reference sequence). CDR3 region: CASSQQGEQYF. In DNA, the CDR3 is TGTGCCAGCAGCCAACAGGGCGAGCAGTACTTC.

This chain uses TRBV11-2 with TRBJ1-5; 9 nucleotides align to TRBD1. Per germline, CDR1 SGHAT and CDR2 FQNNGV. CDR3 size: 15 residues. Trimming removed 5 bases from V and 3 bases from J; junction bases left unmatched: 5. CDR3 DNA sequence: TGTGCCAGCAGCCAAGACAGGGGGTTCAATCAGCCCCAGCATTTT. It codes for CASSQDRGFNQPQHF.

The rearrangement links TRBV5-1 to TRBJ2-1, with 7 bases matching TRBD2. The CDR3 is 14 amino acids. V was clipped by 4 bases and J by 7 bases; unmatched bases: 8. CDR1 is SGHRS, CDR2 YFSETQ, per germline. CDR3 nucleotide sequence: TGCGCCAGCAGCCCGAAAGGCGGGGGTAATGAGCAGTTCTTC. Protein sequence: CASSPKGGGNEQFF.

This clone showed up many times. The chain combines TRBV19 with TRBJ1-1; a possible D gene is TRBD1 (5 bases). From germline, CDR1 is LNHDA and CDR2 SQIVND (reference sequence). The CDR3 is 9 residues long. V dropped 11 bases and J dropped 11 bases, with 12 bases sitting between them. CDR3 region: CASGTGAFF. In nucleotides, the CDR3 is TGTGCCTCCGGGACTGGTGCTTTCTTT.

CDR3 nucleotide sequence: TGCGCCAGCAGCCAAGTTCGGGGGGTGCGATCGAACACCGGGGAGCTGTTTTTT. Translating gives CASSQVRGVRSNTGELFF. This sequence joins TRBV4-1 and TRBJ2-2; 7 bases map to TRBD2. The CDR3 loop spans 18 amino acids. Germline lookup yields CDR1 MGHRA and CDR2 YSYEKL. V lost 1 base, J lost 0 bases, and 8 bases stayed unmatched.

This clone has only one observation. The chain uses TRBV10-3 and TRBJ1-1; D is undetermined. Germline CDR1 is ENHRY and CDR2 is SYGVKD. The ends were cut back, 6 bases at V and 1 base at J, with 12 bases in the middle. The CDR3 is 14 residues long. CDR3 residues: CAIRPREKNTEAFF. The CDR3 DNA is TGTGCCATCAGACCCCGGGAGAAGAACACTGAAGCTTTCTTT.

This chain uses TRBV5-1 with TRBJ2-3; D is perhaps TRBD1 (6 bases). The germline CDR1 and CDR2 sequences are SGHRS and YFSETQ. This CDR3 is built from 14 residues. V lost 4 bases to trimming and J lost 4 bases, with 13 bases between them. The CDR3 DNA reads TGCGCCAGCAGCCCGAGAACAGGGTCAGATACGCAGTATTTT. Protein product: CASSPRTGSDTQYF.

The sample holds a few counts of this clone. CDR3 amino acids: CASSSGQNLLSTEAFF. The CDR3 DNA is TGTGCCAGCAGCTCTGGACAGAACCTCCTGAGCACTGAAGCTTTCTTT. The chain links TRBV11-2 to TRBJ1-1, with a weak D call TRBD1 (6 bases). Per germline, CDR1 SGHAT and CDR2 FQNNGV. The CDR3 totals 16 residues. Between the trimmed V and J ends, which lost 4 bases and 4 bases, there was a span of 19 bases. Supplemented by reference TRBV11-2 and TRBJ1-1, the full variable domain reads EAGVAQSPRYKIIEKRQSVAFWCNPISGHATLYWYQQILGQGPKLLIQFQNNGVVDDSQLPKDRFSAERLKGVDSTLKIQPAKLEDSAVYLCASSSGQNLLSTEAFFGQGTRLTVV.

The rearrangement links TRBV3-1 (or the pseudogene TRBV3-2) to TRBJ2-7; tentatively, D is TRBD1 (6 bases). V gave up 2 bases and J gave up 7 bases, with 9 bases separating them. This CDR3 spans 12 amino acids. Germline CDR1 LGHDT, CDR2 YNNKEL (reference sequence). The CDR3 region is CASSQLTGEQYF. Written as DNA, the CDR3 is TGTGCCAGCAGCCAACTAACAGGGGAGCAGTACTTC.

The chain carries TRBV10-1 and TRBJ2-3; 9 bases map to TRBD2. Germline CDR1 and CDR2: WNHNN and SYGVQD (reference sequence). The length of the CDR3 is 15 residues. Germline trimming cut 3 bases from V and 4 bases from J; bases unmatched to any gene: 5. The CDR3 is CASSDGSGSSDTQYF. CDR3 bases: TGCGCCAGCAGTGATGGTAGCGGGAGTTCAGATACGCAGTATTTT.

The chain combines TRBV27 with TRBJ1-5; weak D call: TRBD1 (6 bases). This CDR3 has 15 residues. Deletions cut 5 bases from V and 0 bases from J, with 11 bases between. From germline, CDR1 is MNHEY and CDR2 SMNVEV (reference sequence). DNA of the CDR3: TGTGCCAGCAGTCTGGACAGCTATAGCAATCAGCCCCAGCATTTT. Residues: CASSLDSYSNQPQHF.

The CDR3 DNA reads as TGTGCCAGCAGCGCGGGACGGAGCTCCTACGAGCAGTACTTC. It translates to CASSAGRSSYEQYF. This chain links TRBV2 with TRBJ2-7; a weak D match, TRBD2 (6 bases). V lost 6 bases and J lost 0, with 12 bases in between. Germline V gene data show CDR1 as SNHLY and CDR2 as FYNNEI. The CDR3 sequence is 14 residues long.

The chain combines TRBV7-9 with TRBJ1-2; D unclear. Germline CDR1 is SEHNR and CDR2 is FQNEAQ (reference sequence). The CDR3 spans 14 residues. With 5 bases removed from V and 8 bases from J, the gap between germline ends came to 18 bases. The CDR3 DNA sequence: TGTGCCAGCAGCCCTTCCCGAGGGCCCGGCGGCTACACCTTC. Translation: CASSPSRGPGGYTF.

This chain connects TRBV4-1 to TRBJ1-2; 9 bases line up with TRBD1. CDR1 MGHRA and CDR2 YSYEKL come from the germline V gene. The CDR3 spans 14 residues. V dropped 1 base and J dropped 5; count of bases not matched to a gene: 2. The DNA for the CDR3 is TGCGCCAGCAGCCAAGGGACAGGGGTTTATGGCTACACCTTC. Its protein product is CASSQGTGVYGYTF.

The chain uses TRBV30 and TRBJ1-1; the D gene is possibly TRBD1 (5 bases). CDR3 length equals 13 residues. Per germline, CDR1 GTSNPN and CDR2 SVGIG (reference sequence). The V end lost 1 base, the J end lost 7 bases, and 13 bases lay between the germline ends. In nucleotides, the CDR3 is TGTGCCTGGAGTGGATTTACAGGAATTGAAGCTTTCTTT. This translates into CAWSGFTGIEAFF.

J is TRBJ2-3 and V is TRBV10-3, with a possible D match to TRBD2 (6 bases). The V and J ends lost 2 bases and 2 bases respectively, with 14 bases between them. CDR1 ENHRY and CDR2 SYGVKD come from the germline V gene. The length of the CDR3 is 16 residues. The CDR3 loop is CAISEITGDLTDTQYF. The CDR3 DNA sequence: TGTGCCATCAGTGAGATAACGGGAGACCTCACAGATACGCAGTATTTT.

This clone has only a few counts. This chain uses TRBV5-4 with TRBJ2-1, with 7 nucleotides matching TRBD1. Trimming cost V 4 bases and J 5 bases; bases outside gene matches: 21. The CDR3 covers 19 residues. CDR1 is SGHNT, CDR2 YYREEE, per germline (reference sequence). The DNA of the CDR3 is TGTGCCAGCAGCGGCCGAAGGTCAGGGGGATCTCGCCTGAACAATGAGCAGTTCTTC. Translating gives CASSGRRSGGSRLNNEQFF.

The rearrangement joins TRBV5-1 to TRBJ1-1, with no clear D. In germline, CDR1 is SGHRS, CDR2 YFSETQ. With 0 bases removed from V and 2 bases from J, the gap between germline ends came to 8 bases. This CDR3 comprises 14 residues. This chain's CDR3 is CASSLEIINTEAFF. CDR3 DNA sequence: TGCGCCAGCAGCTTGGAAATTATTAACACTGAAGCTTTCTTT.

This clone was found once. V usage is TRBV7-2 and J usage is TRBJ2-5; 13 bases match TRBD2. The CDR3 is made up of 16 amino acids. Germline loops: CDR1 SGHTA, CDR2 FQGNSA. Losses at the gene ends were 0 bases for V and 10 bases for J; bases not matched to a gene: 8. The chain's CDR3 is CASSLAQLAGGPGQYF. The CDR3, as DNA: TGTGCCAGCAGCTTAGCGCAACTAGCGGGGGGGCCGGGCCAGTACTTC.

The CDR3 DNA reads TGTGCCAGCAGCTTGTCGTCCAACACTGAAGCTTTCTTT. Translating gives CASSLSSNTEAFF. The V gene is TRBV7-9, the J gene TRBJ1-1; D is unclear. The CDR3 totals 13 residues. Per germline, CDR1 SEHNR and CDR2 FQNEAQ (reference sequence). The ends were cut back, 3 bases at V and 2 bases at J, with 7 bases in the middle.

By proportion, this clone is medium-sized. The V call is TRBV11-3, the J call TRBJ1-2; possibly TRBD1 for D (5 bases). The germline V gene has CDR1 SGHNT and CDR2 YENEEA. V lost 0 bases and J lost 3, with 14 bases in between. The length of the CDR3 is 16 residues. The CDR3 nucleotides are TGTGCCAGCAGCTTAGAGGGTCGGCAGGGTCACTATGGCTACACCTTC. Protein product: CASSLEGRQGHYGYTF.